The 21 T cell receptor beta chains given below trace back to one sample, sequenced in a study of T cell repertoires in cytomegalovirus infection. These receptors lack a known antigen. One entry per CDR3 protein, called by TCRdb with MiXCR from the reads. Of approximately 990,000 distinct CDR3 sequences in the sample, roughly 30% are singletons; the top ten hold over 12%. Sequencing was performed on cultured CD8+ T cells from PBMCs, taken from culture after CMV antigen stimulation. Receptors were obtained from a human donor in good health (CMV status not recorded). Some clones in this sample may be carry-over from other donors' samples.

The chain employs TRBV12-3 or TRBV12-4 and TRBJ1-5; D might be TRBD1 (6 bases). The CDR3 has 13 residues. The V end lost 5 bases, the J end lost 4 bases, and 9 bases lay between the germline ends. This chain's CDR3 is CASSTGQNQPQHF. The DNA for the CDR3 is TGTGCCAGCAGTACCGGACAGAATCAGCCCCAGCATTTT.

This clonotype has just a few counts. The chain links TRBV9 to TRBJ1-2, with D possibly TRBD1 on 6 matching bases. The CDR3 has 14 residues. Trimming removed 1 base from V and 5 bases from J, with 12 bases in between. Germline lookup yields CDR1 SGDLS and CDR2 YYNGEE. The CDR3 loop is CASSVPQGTYGYTF. DNA of the CDR3: TGTGCCAGCAGCGTACCTCAGGGGACTTATGGCTACACCTTC. Complete variable domain (other parts from reference TRBV9 and TRBJ1-2): DSGVTQTPKHLITATGQRVTLRCSPRSGDLSVYWYQQSLDQGLQFLIQYYNGEERAKGNILERFSAQQFPDLHSELNLSSLELGDSALYFCASSVPQGTYGYTFGSGTRLTVV.

This clonotype was found once. The rearrangement joins TRBV5-5 to TRBJ2-7; the match to TRBD1 covers 7 bases. V lost 4 bases to trimming and J lost 4 bases; unmatched junction nucleotides: 11. This CDR3 has 15 residues. The germline CDR1 and CDR2 sequences are SGHKS and YYEKEE (reference sequence). This CDR3 reads CASSLYRAGGYEQYV. CDR3 DNA: TGTGCCAGCAGCCTCTATCGGGCAGGGGGTTACGAGCAGTACGTC.

This clonotype was recorded a few times. The chain has TRBV4-1 and TRBJ1-5; TRBD1 aligns across 11 bases. The germline V gene has CDR1 MGHRA and CDR2 YSYEKL. The trim removed 1 base at V and 7 bases at J, leaving 3 bases unmatched. This CDR3 comprises 15 residues. CDR3 region: CASSQGTGGFQPQHF. CDR3 bases: TGCGCCAGCAGCCAAGGGACAGGGGGCTTCCAGCCCCAGCATTTT.

The V call is TRBV3-1, the J call TRBJ2-1, with TRBD2 matching 9 bases. Losses at the gene ends were 2 bases for V and 3 bases for J; bases not matched to a gene: 2. The CDR3 is made up of 15 amino acids. CDR1 and CDR2 (germline): LGHDT, YNNKEL (reference sequence). For the CDR3, the DNA is TGTGCCAGCAGCCAACCGACTAGCGGCTACAATGAGCAGTTCTTC. Translation gives CASSQPTSGYNEQFF.

This clonotype was counted a few times. The rearrangement uses TRBV4-2 and TRBJ2-5, with a possible D match to TRBD1 (6 bases). The length of the CDR3 is 15 residues. Germline CDR1 is LGHNA and CDR2 is YNFKEQ. The V end lost 3 bases, the J end lost 4 bases, and 15 bases lay between the germline ends. The CDR3: CASSQGTTARETQYF. Written as DNA, the CDR3 is TGTGCCAGCAGCCAGGGGACAACCGCCAGAGAGACCCAGTACTTC.

This clonotype was seen repeatedly, ten times or more. The chain recombines TRBV7-2 with TRBJ2-1; 12 bases agree with TRBD2. Germline loops: CDR1 SGHTA, CDR2 FQGNSA. This CDR3 has 17 residues. The V and J ends lost 5 bases and 0 bases, in that order; junction bases with no gene match: 5. The CDR3 loop is CASSIRLAGASYNEQFF. The DNA for the CDR3 is TGTGCCAGCAGCATAAGACTAGCGGGGGCCTCCTACAATGAGCAGTTCTTC.

V gene TRBV19 combines with J gene TRBJ1-1; D possibly corresponds to TRBD1 (6 bases). Per the germline V gene, CDR1 is LNHDA and CDR2 is SQIVND (reference sequence). V lost 10 bases, J lost 4 bases, and 22 bases lay in between. The CDR3 sequence is 15 residues long. The CDR3 reads CANILRGGPATEAFF. CDR3 sequence (DNA): TGTGCCAATATCCTCCGAGGGGGGCCGGCCACTGAAGCTTTCTTT. Filled out from reference TRBV19 and TRBJ1-1, the complete variable domain reads DGGITQSPKYLFRKEGQNVTLSCEQNLNHDAMYWYRQDPGQGLRLIYYSQIVNDFQKGDIAEGYSVSREKKESFPLTVTSAQKNPTAFYLCANILRGGPATEAFFGQGTRLTVV.

The rearrangement joins TRBV27 to TRBJ2-3; D call uncertain. The CDR3 contains 14 residues. The germline V and J ends were trimmed by 6 bases and 5 bases, with 15 bases remaining between them. In germline, CDR1 is MNHEY, CDR2 SMNVEV (reference sequence). CDR3: CASSPSDPLDTQYF. The CDR3 DNA sequence: TGTGCCAGCAGCCCTTCGGACCCGTTAGATACGCAGTATTTT.

In nucleotides, the CDR3 is TGCGCCAGCAGCCAAGATGTGGCGGGGGCCTACAATGAGCAGTTCTTC. Protein product: CASSQDVAGAYNEQFF. V is TRBV4-1 and J is TRBJ2-1, with 7 nucleotides matching TRBD2. Germline-derived CDR1 and CDR2 are MGHRA and YSYEKL. The CDR3 extends over 16 amino acids. V was pared by 0 bases and J by 2 bases, with 4 bases of the junction left unmatched.

V and J are TRBV10-3 and TRBJ1-3, with D perhaps matching TRBD1 (5 bases). The CDR3 is made up of 14 amino acids. With 8 bases removed from V and 1 base from J, the gap between germline ends came to 12 bases. Germline assignment: CDR1 ENHRY and CDR2 SYGVKD. CDR3 DNA: TGTGCCATCGGGGGACGGGAGTCTGGAAACACCATATATTTT. Protein: CAIGGRESGNTIYF.

This clonotype was seen only a few times. The CDR3 coding sequence is TGTGCCAGCAGCCAGCCGGCAGTGACTGAAAAACTGTTTTTT. Its translation is CASSQPAVTEKLFF. The J gene is TRBJ1-4, the V gene TRBV6-1; D is unclear. CDR3 length: 14 residues. The germline CDR1 and CDR2 sequences are MNHNS and SASEGT. V was clipped by 6 bases and J by 7 bases, with 15 bases between them.

This clonotype was counted only a few times. V is TRBV15 and J is TRBJ2-1, with D perhaps TRBD2 (5 bases). The CDR3 extends over 14 amino acids. V lost 5 bases and J 7 bases, leaving 15 bases between the germline ends. CDR1 and CDR2 from the germline V gene are LNHNV and YYDKDF (reference sequence). The CDR3 loop is CATSGPPGWNEQFF. The CDR3 coding sequence is TGTGCCACCAGCGGCCCTCCGGGATGGAATGAGCAGTTCTTC. Looking up the rest from reference TRBV15 and TRBJ2-1 gives the full variable domain: DAMVIQNPRYQVTQFGKPVTLSCSQTLNHNVMYWYQQKSSQAPKLLFHYYDKDFNNEADTPDNFQSRRPNTSFCFLDIRSPGLGDTAMYLCATSGPPGWNEQFFGPGTRLTVL.

The chain recombines TRBV12-3 or TRBV12-4 with TRBJ1-4; no clear D gene. CDR3 length: 14 amino acids. Trimming left V 5 bases short and J 4 bases short, with 11 bases between. CDR3 sequence: CASSTTGYNEKLFF. The CDR3 DNA sequence: TGTGCCAGCAGTACGACGGGGTATAATGAAAAACTGTTTTTT.

The V call is TRBV3-1, the J call TRBJ2-3; D gene uncertain. Trimming removed 3 bases at V and 6 bases at J, with 16 bases between. The CDR3 sequence is 15 residues long. Germline CDR1 and CDR2: LGHDT and YNNKEL (reference sequence). CDR3 nucleotide sequence: TGTGCCAGCAGCCATACTCCACGCTCACAGGATACGCAGTATTTT. This codes for CASSHTPRSQDTQYF.

This clonotype was recorded once. J is TRBJ2-5 and V is TRBV11-2; 11 nucleotides agree with TRBD2. Trimming took 7 bases from V and 5 from J; bases not matched to a gene: 6. The CDR3 totals 14 residues. Germline V gives CDR1 SGHAT, CDR2 FQNNGV. The CDR3 nucleotides read TGTGCCAGCAACCTAGCGGGGGGCAGGGAGACCCAGTACTTC. It is translated as CASNLAGGRETQYF.

The genes are TRBV28 and TRBJ2-5; TRBD1 or TRBD2 may be the D gene (5 bases each). V dropped 4 bases and J dropped 4 bases, with 10 bases sitting between them. The CDR3 extends over 13 amino acids. The V gene's germline CDR1 is MDHEN and CDR2 SYDVKM. This chain's CDR3 is CASSWIGTETQYF. The CDR3 DNA sequence: TGTGCCAGCAGTTGGATCGGGACAGAGACCCAGTACTTC.

This chain joins TRBV5-1 and TRBJ2-7, with TRBD1 identical over 8 bases. The CDR3 totals 15 residues. Germline trimming cut 4 bases from V and 1 base from J; bases unmatched to any gene: 7. Looked up from germline, CDR1 is SGHRS and CDR2 is YFSETQ. CDR3 residues: CASSLQQGGSYEQYF. CDR3 coding DNA: TGCGCCAGCAGCCTTCAACAGGGGGGATCCTACGAGCAGTACTTC.

The rearrangement joins TRBV5-5 to TRBJ2-5; D possibly corresponds to TRBD2 (5 bases). CDR3 length: 17 amino acids. CDR1 and CDR2 (germline): SGHKS, YYEKEE (reference sequence). Trimming cost V 0 bases and J 7 bases, with 22 bases left between them. CDR3 in amino acids: CASSLADERLPRGTQYF. The CDR3 nucleotides read TGTGCCAGCAGCTTGGCCGATGAACGCCTGCCCCGGGGGACCCAGTACTTC.

V gene TRBV19 combines with J gene TRBJ1-1, with 7 bases lining up with TRBD1. V gave up 8 bases and J gave up 4 bases; unmatched junction bases: 10. Germline V gene data show CDR1 as LNHDA and CDR2 as SQIVND (reference sequence). The CDR3 length is 14 residues. CDR3 amino acids: CASHTDRDATEAFF. The CDR3, as DNA: TGTGCCAGTCACACCGACAGGGATGCCACTGAAGCTTTCTTT.

This clonotype was recorded a few times. The chain combines TRBV6-6 with TRBJ1-2; 8 nucleotides agree with TRBD1. The germline V gene has CDR1 MNHNY and CDR2 SVGAGI (reference sequence). This CDR3 has 13 amino acids. The trim removed 6 bases at V and 6 bases at J, leaving 6 bases unmatched. The CDR3 loop reads CASSPGQVHGYTF. The CDR3 coding sequence is TGTGCCAGCAGCCCGGGACAGGTCCATGGCTACACCTTC.